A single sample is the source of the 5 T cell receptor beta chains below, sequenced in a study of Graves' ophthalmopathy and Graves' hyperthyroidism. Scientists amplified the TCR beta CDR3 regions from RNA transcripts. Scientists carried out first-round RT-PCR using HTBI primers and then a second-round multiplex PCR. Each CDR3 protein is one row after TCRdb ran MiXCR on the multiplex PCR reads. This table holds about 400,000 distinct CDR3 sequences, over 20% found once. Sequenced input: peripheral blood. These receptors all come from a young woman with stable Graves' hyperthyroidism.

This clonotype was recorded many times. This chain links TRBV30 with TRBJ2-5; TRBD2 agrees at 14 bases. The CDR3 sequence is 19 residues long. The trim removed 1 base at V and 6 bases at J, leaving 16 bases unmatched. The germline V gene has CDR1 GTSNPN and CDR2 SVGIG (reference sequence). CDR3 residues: CAWSGGNSLGLAGAKTQYF. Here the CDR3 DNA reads TGTGCCTGGAGTGGGGGGAACTCCCTGGGACTAGCGGGAGCTAAGACCCAGTACTTC.

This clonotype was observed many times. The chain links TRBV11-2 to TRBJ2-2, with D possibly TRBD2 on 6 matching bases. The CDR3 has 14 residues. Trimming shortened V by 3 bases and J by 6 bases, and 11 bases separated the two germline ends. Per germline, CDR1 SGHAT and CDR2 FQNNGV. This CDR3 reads CASSFRTSSGELFF. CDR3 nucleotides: TGTGCCAGCAGCTTCCGTACTAGCTCCGGGGAGCTGTTTTTT.

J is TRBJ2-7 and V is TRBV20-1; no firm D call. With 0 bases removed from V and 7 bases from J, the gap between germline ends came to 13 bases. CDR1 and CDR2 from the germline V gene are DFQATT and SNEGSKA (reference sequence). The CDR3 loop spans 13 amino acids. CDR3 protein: CSARDPGFREQYF. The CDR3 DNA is TGCAGTGCTAGAGATCCGGGTTTTAGGGAGCAGTACTTC.

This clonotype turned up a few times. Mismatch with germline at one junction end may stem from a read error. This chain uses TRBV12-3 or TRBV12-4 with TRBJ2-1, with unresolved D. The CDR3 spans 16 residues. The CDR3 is CASSLDRISSYNEKFF. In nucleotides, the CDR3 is TGTGCCAGCAGTTTAGACCGTATTAGCTCCTACAATGAGAAGTTCTTC.

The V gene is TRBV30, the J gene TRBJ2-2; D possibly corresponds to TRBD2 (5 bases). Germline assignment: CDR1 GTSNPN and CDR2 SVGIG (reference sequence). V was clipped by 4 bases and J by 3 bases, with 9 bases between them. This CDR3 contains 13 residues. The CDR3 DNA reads TGTGCCTGGACCCGGGGATACACCGGGGAGCTGTTTTTT. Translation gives CAWTRGYTGELFF.